A selection of T cell receptor beta chains follows, all from one sample in a study of T-cell reconstitution after alpha-beta-depleted transplantation in children. MiXCR, run by TCRdb on the PCR reads, gives a single entry per CDR3 protein. This table holds about 500,000 distinct CDR3 sequences, roughly 33% found once. The specimen was PBMCs from the stem cell graft donor, collected from the stem cell graft. The receptors were sampled from a human donor who donated a stem cell graft to a child with aplastic anemia. Both conserved end residues are part of each CDR3. The order of the fields is CDR3 DNA, CDR3 protein, D gene, J gene, clone size, V gene. D genes are given only for firm matches. A clone size is listed for some rows: how often the clone was seen (once, few, many), or a class if it is expanded.

DNA: TGTGCCAGCAGCAGAACGGAGACCGGGGAGCTGTTTTTT
CDR3: CASSRTETGELFF
D: -
J: TRBJ2-2
size: few
V: TRBV6-2/TRBV6-3

DNA: TGTGCCACCAGTGACCCCCACGGGACAGCCTACGAGCAGTACTTC
CDR3: CATSDPHGTAYEQYF
D: TRBD1
J: TRBJ2-7
size: -
V: TRBV24-1

DNA: TGCAGTGCTAGTCCCCCAGGTATTAGCAATCAGCCCCAGCATTTT
CDR3: CSASPPGISNQPQHF
D: -
J: TRBJ1-5
size: -
V: TRBV20-1

DNA: TGCAGTGCTATACGGACTAGCGGGATGGCAGATACGCAGTATTTT
CDR3: CSAIRTSGMADTQYF
D: TRBD2
J: TRBJ2-3
size: -
V: TRBV20-1

DNA: TGTGCCAGCAGTTTATCCTCAGGTATCAATCAGCCCCAGCATTTT
CDR3: CASSLSSGINQPQHF
D: -
J: TRBJ1-5
size: few
V: TRBV12-3/TRBV12-4

DNA: TGTGCCAGCAGCCTGACCCAGGGCGAGCCCCAGCATTTT
CDR3: CASSLTQGEPQHF
D: -
J: TRBJ1-5
size: -
V: TRBV12-3/TRBV12-4

DNA: TGTGCCAGCAGTATTAGACAGGGAGCCACTGAAGCTTTCTTT
CDR3: CASSIRQGATEAFF
D: TRBD1
J: TRBJ1-1
size: -
V: TRBV28

DNA: TGTGCCAGCAGTATTGGGGGCGTGGTTATCCAAGAGACCCAGTACTTC
CDR3: CASSIGGVVIQETQYF
D: -
J: TRBJ2-5
size: -
V: TRBV5-4

DNA: TGTGCCTGGGACACAGGGGGCACAGATACGCAGTATTTT
CDR3: CAWDTGGTDTQYF
D: TRBD1
J: TRBJ2-3
size: few
V: TRBV30

DNA: TGCAGTGCTACCAAGAGGGAGAGGCAAGCCAAAAACATTCAGTACTTC
CDR3: CSATKRERQAKNIQYF
D: -
J: TRBJ2-4
size: few
V: TRBV20-1

DNA: TGTGCCAGCAGCGCTTGGACTAGCGGGAGATTTAGGGTTGAGCAGTTCTTC
CDR3: CASSAWTSGRFRVEQFF
D: TRBD2
J: TRBJ2-1
size: -
V: TRBV7-2

DNA: TGTGCCAGCTCACCACTACAGGGGTCTATAGATGGCTACACCTTC
CDR3: CASSPLQGSIDGYTF
D: TRBD1
J: TRBJ1-2
size: few
V: TRBV18

DNA: TGTGCCAGCAGCTCCTCTGGCCTGCTGGGCTACACCTTC
CDR3: CASSSSGLLGYTF
D: -
J: TRBJ1-2
size: -
V: TRBV7-2

DNA: TGTGCCAGCAGCGCCGGACTGATAGAGCAGTTCTTC
CDR3: CASSAGLIEQFF
D: -
J: TRBJ2-1
size: -
V: TRBV7-2

DNA: TGCGCCAGCAGCTCGGGACTGATTAGCACAGATACGCAGTATTTT
CDR3: CASSSGLISTDTQYF
D: -
J: TRBJ2-3
size: -
V: TRBV5-1

DNA: TGCGCCAGCAGCCTCAAGCTAGGGGGGACTTCCATGCAGGGGGGCACCGGGGAGCTGTTTTTT
CDR3: CASSLKLGGTSMQGGTGELFF
D: -
J: TRBJ2-2
size: -
V: TRBV4-1

DNA: TGTGCCAGCAGTTACTGGTGGGGACTAGCGGGAGTGGATGAGCAGTTCTTC
CDR3: CASSYWWGLAGVDEQFF
D: TRBD2
J: TRBJ2-1
size: few
V: TRBV6-5

DNA: TGCAGCGTTGCTTCATACAGAAGCACAGATACGCAGTATTTT
CDR3: CSVASYRSTDTQYF
D: -
J: TRBJ2-3
size: -
V: TRBV29-1

DNA: TGTGCCTGCCGGGCGACATCTCCCTCTGGAAACACCATATATTTT
CDR3: CACRATSPSGNTIYF
D: -
J: TRBJ1-3
size: few
V: TRBV21-1

DNA: TGCAGCGTTTCACGACAGGGGGGAGAGACCCAGTACTTC
CDR3: CSVSRQGGETQYF
D: TRBD1
J: TRBJ2-5
size: few
V: TRBV20-1

DNA: TGTGCCAGCAGTTTAGCGGGGGGGGCCTACGAGCAGTACTTC
CDR3: CASSLAGGAYEQYF
D: TRBD2
J: TRBJ2-7
size: many
V: TRBV5-1

DNA: TGTGCCAGCAGTCCCGGGACAGGGAATTTCCAGCCCCAGCATTTT
CDR3: CASSPGTGNFQPQHF
D: TRBD1
J: TRBJ1-5
size: few
V: TRBV6-2/TRBV6-3

DNA: TGCAGTGCTAGCCGGGGACTAGCGGTTAACGGGGATGAGCAGTTCTTC
CDR3: CSASRGLAVNGDEQFF
D: TRBD2
J: TRBJ2-1
size: few
V: TRBV20-1

DNA: TGTGCCAGCAGTTTTGGGGGCTCTTTAACTGAAGCTTTCTTT
CDR3: CASSFGGSLTEAFF
D: -
J: TRBJ1-1
size: few
V: TRBV12-3/TRBV12-4

DNA: TGTGCCAGCAGCTTACTTCCGAGACAGGAGGTTAACTATGGCTACACCTTC
CDR3: CASSLLPRQEVNYGYTF
D: -
J: TRBJ1-2
size: few
V: TRBV7-2

DNA: TGTGCCAGCAGTTACCCTCGGACAGGGGGGACTGAAGCTTTCTTT
CDR3: CASSYPRTGGTEAFF
D: TRBD1
J: TRBJ1-1
size: many
V: TRBV6-2/TRBV6-3

DNA: TGTGCCAGCAGCCATCGGGGGGCGAACACTGAAGCTTTCTTT
CDR3: CASSHRGANTEAFF
D: -
J: TRBJ1-1
size: -
V: TRBV14

DNA: TGTGCCAGCAGCGGACAGGGATCAAGGTCTGGGGCCAACGTCCTGACTTTC
CDR3: CASSGQGSRSGANVLTF
D: TRBD1
J: TRBJ2-6
size: -
V: TRBV12-3/TRBV12-4

DNA: TGTGCCACCAGCCCGGGGGTACTTGGGGAGACCCAGTACTTC
CDR3: CATSPGVLGETQYF
D: -
J: TRBJ2-5
size: few
V: TRBV24-1

DNA: TGTGCCAGCAGTAGGGGCGCGAGACAGATAAACTATGGCTACACCTTC
CDR3: CASSRGARQINYGYTF
D: -
J: TRBJ1-2
size: -
V: TRBV6-1

DNA: TGTGCCAGCAGCTTAGACTTAATTGGGGCTGAAGCTTTCTTT
CDR3: CASSLDLIGAEAFF
D: -
J: TRBJ1-1
size: few
V: TRBV7-9

DNA: TGTGCCAGCAGCTCCGATCCCCGCGACAGGGGGCTACAAGAGACCCAGTACTTC
CDR3: CASSSDPRDRGLQETQYF
D: TRBD1
J: TRBJ2-5
size: -
V: TRBV11-2

DNA: TGTGCCAGCAGCCGAGAGGGAGGCCGCGGGGACCTGTTTTTT
CDR3: CASSREGGRGDLFF
D: -
J: TRBJ2-2
size: -
V: TRBV7-2

DNA: TGTGCCAGCAGTCGAACCGGGACAGGGAGTGACTATGGCTACACCTTC
CDR3: CASSRTGTGSDYGYTF
D: TRBD1
J: TRBJ1-2
size: -
V: TRBV2

DNA: TGTGCCAGCAGTAACAGGGGTTTGGATGAGCAGTTCTTC
CDR3: CASSNRGLDEQFF
D: TRBD1
J: TRBJ2-1
size: -
V: TRBV12-3/TRBV12-4

DNA: TGCGCCAGCAGCCAAGCCCGGACTCACGTCCTATATACAGATACGCAGTATTTT
CDR3: CASSQARTHVLYTDTQYF
D: -
J: TRBJ2-3
size: -
V: TRBV4-3

DNA: TGCAGCGTTGGGGTCACAGATACGCAGTATTTT
CDR3: CSVGVTDTQYF
D: -
J: TRBJ2-3
size: -
V: TRBV29-1

DNA: TGTGCTAGTGGTTTGGTACCTAGCGGCTTGGATTACAATGAGCAGTTCTTC
CDR3: CASGLVPSGLDYNEQFF
D: TRBD2
J: TRBJ2-1
size: -
V: TRBV12-5

DNA: TGTGCCAGCAGCTCCACTGGGGCAGGGAGAGCTTCATTCGGACCTAAGGGCTACACCTTC
CDR3: CASSSTGAGRASFGPKGYTF
D: -
J: TRBJ1-2
size: few
V: TRBV7-2

DNA: TGTGCCAGCAGAAAAACTGATGATACGCAGTATTTT
CDR3: CASRKTDDTQYF
D: -
J: TRBJ2-3
size: few
V: TRBV6-6

DNA: TGTGCCAGCAGCTTAGCGGGGACAGGGGCCACAGATACGCAGTATTTT
CDR3: CASSLAGTGATDTQYF
D: TRBD1
J: TRBJ2-3
size: few
V: TRBV7-9

DNA: TGTGCCAGTAGTTCAGGACAGGCTTCCTACGAGCAGTACTTC
CDR3: CASSSGQASYEQYF
D: TRBD1
J: TRBJ2-7
size: -
V: TRBV19

DNA: TGCGCCAGCAGCCACTGGGACAGGGAGGATTCACCCCTCCACTTT
CDR3: CASSHWDREDSPLHF
D: TRBD1
J: TRBJ1-6
size: few
V: TRBV5-1

DNA: TGTGCCAGCAGCGTAGCTGGGGATTACGGGGAGCTGTTTTTT
CDR3: CASSVAGDYGELFF
D: -
J: TRBJ2-2
size: once
V: TRBV9

DNA: TGCGCCAGCAGCTTGGACAGCCTAGTTGAAGCTTTCTTT
CDR3: CASSLDSLVEAFF
D: -
J: TRBJ1-1
size: few
V: TRBV5-1

DNA: TGTGCCAGCAGTGACTCCTCAGGGGAGACCCAGTACTTC
CDR3: CASSDSSGETQYF
D: -
J: TRBJ2-5
size: -
V: TRBV6-4

DNA: TGTGCCAGCAGAGCCACAAGGACGGGGAATTCACCCCTCCACTTT
CDR3: CASRATRTGNSPLHF
D: -
J: TRBJ1-6
size: -
V: TRBV14

DNA: TGTGCCAGCAGGGGAGAAGGGGGAATGGTCTCCAATGAGCAGTTCTTC
CDR3: CASRGEGGMVSNEQFF
D: -
J: TRBJ2-1
size: -
V: TRBV6-1

DNA: TGTGCCAGTAGTATATTCCCGAGTCTAGCCAAAAACATTCAGTACTTC
CDR3: CASSIFPSLAKNIQYF
D: -
J: TRBJ2-4
size: once
V: TRBV19

DNA: TGTGCCAGCAGTTACTCGAGGGGGCAGAATGAAAAACTGTTTTTT
CDR3: CASSYSRGQNEKLFF
D: TRBD1
J: TRBJ1-4
size: many
V: TRBV6-5

DNA: TGCAGCGTTGACTCTGGCAGTCCAGAGACCCAGTACTTC
CDR3: CSVDSGSPETQYF
D: -
J: TRBJ2-5
size: many
V: TRBV29-1

DNA: TGTGCCAGCAGTGAGAGGGGGGAGGCGGATACGCAGTATTTT
CDR3: CASSERGEADTQYF
D: -
J: TRBJ2-3
size: -
V: TRBV6-4

DNA: TGTGCCAGCTCACTTGCGACAGGGGGGTATGGCTACACCTTC
CDR3: CASSLATGGYGYTF
D: TRBD1
J: TRBJ1-2
size: -
V: TRBV18